These 13 T cell receptor beta chains were all obtained from the same sample, sequenced in a study of cytomegalovirus exposure and HLA in healthy donors. Amplification used 60 Vbeta primers and 13 Jbeta primers. Sequencing used immunoSEQ multiplex PCR; TCRdb keeps in-frame clones, though not all of them. The table includes approximately 190,000 clones, 80% to 90% detected once. The sample comprised PBMCs. The receptors stem from a man in his forties in good health and CMV-seropositive.

This chain joins TRBV27 and TRBJ1-2; 7 positions match TRBD1. V was pared by 5 bases and J by 5 bases, with 5 bases of the junction left unmatched. From germline, CDR1 is MNHEY and CDR2 SMNVEV (reference sequence). The CDR3 has 13 amino acids. The CDR3 DNA reads TGTGCCAGCAGTCAGTCAGGGGGTTATGGCTACACCTTC. Translation: CASSQSGGYGYTF.

The V call is TRBV5-1, the J call TRBJ1-1; D is undetermined. CDR3 length: 15 residues. Trimming took 0 bases from V and 6 from J, leaving 15 bases between them. CDR1 and CDR2 from the germline V gene are SGHRS and YFSETQ. CDR3 DNA sequence: TGCGCCAGCAGCTTGGATGGCAGCAGGTCCGCTGAAGCTTTCTTT. It is translated as CASSLDGSRSAEAFF.

CDR3 DNA sequence: TGTGCCAGCAGTTCCCGGACACGGAACACTGAAGCTTTCTTT. This encodes CASSSRTRNTEAFF. The rearrangement joins TRBV6-1 to TRBJ1-1, with D perhaps TRBD1 (5 bases). CDR3 length: 14 residues. Trimming left V 5 bases short and J 1 base short, with 11 bases between. Germline V gene lookup returns CDR1 MNHNS and CDR2 SASEGT.

Regarding this clone: This sample also contains other DNA sequences that code for the same CDR3. This chain connects TRBV9 to TRBJ2-7; 8 nucleotides agree with TRBD2. CDR3 length: 15 amino acids. Germline loops: CDR1 SGDLS, CDR2 YYNGEE. V was clipped by 2 bases and J by 0 bases; unmatched bases: 4. Here the CDR3 DNA reads TGTGCCAGCAGCGTCGGGGGGGGTAACTCCTACGAGCAGTACTTC. Translated, it gives CASSVGGGNSYEQYF.

About this clone: Other DNA variants within this sample encode the same CDR3. The chain recombines TRBV5-1 with TRBJ1-2; a possible D gene is TRBD1 (6 bases). V lost 0 bases and J 5 bases, leaving 11 bases between the germline ends. Germline loops: CDR1 SGHRS, CDR2 YFSETQ. CDR3 length equals 14 residues. This CDR3 is CASSLGQDIYGYTF. The CDR3 DNA follows: TGCGCCAGCAGCTTGGGACAGGACATATATGGCTACACCTTC.

The rearrangement uses TRBV28 and TRBJ2-7; 11 nucleotides match TRBD1. CDR3 length: 15 residues. Germline-derived CDR1 and CDR2 are MDHEN and SYDVKM. Losses at the gene ends were 5 bases for V and 3 bases for J; bases not matched to a gene: 6. The CDR3 coding sequence is TGTGCCAGCAGTACCCCGGGACAGGGGGTCTACGAGCAGTACTTC. This sequence encodes CASSTPGQGVYEQYF.

This chain uses TRBV27 with TRBJ1-5; D gene ambiguous. The V end was cut by 8 bases, the J end by 1 base, with 9 bases between. The germline gives CDR1 MNHEY, CDR2 SMNVEV (reference sequence). This CDR3 is built from 13 residues. The CDR3 here is CASRTGSNQPQHF. For the CDR3, the DNA is TGTGCCAGCCGGACGGGAAGCAATCAGCCCCAGCATTTT.

The rearrangement links TRBV7-6 to TRBJ2-2, with 8 bases that match TRBD2. Losses at the gene ends were 9 bases for V and 4 bases for J; bases not matched to a gene: 7. The CDR3 is made up of 14 amino acids. In germline, CDR1 is SGHVS, CDR2 FNYEAQ. In DNA form, the CDR3 reads TGTGCCAGTTCACGGCTAGCGGGCACCGGGGAGCTGTTTTTT. Protein: CASSRLAGTGELFF. Full variable domain (outside the CDR3, taken from reference TRBV7-6 and TRBJ2-2): GAGVSQSPRYKVTKRGQDVALRCDPISGHVSLYWYRQALGQGPEFLTYFNYEAQQDKSGLPNDRFSAERPEGSISTLTIQRTEQRDSAMYRCASSRLAGTGELFFGEGSRLTVL.

In its sample, this clone was seen a few times. V usage is TRBV4-2 and J usage is TRBJ2-7; TRBD2 matches 10 bases. The CDR3 covers 17 residues. Germline V lookup: CDR1 LGHNA, CDR2 YNFKEQ. After removal of 0 bases from V and 5 bases from J, the junction contained 10 bases not matched to a gene. The DNA for the CDR3 is TGTGCCAGCAGCCAAGATCCTAGGACTAGCGGTAGTCACGAGCAGTACTTC. It encodes CASSQDPRTSGSHEQYF.

This chain connects TRBV10-1 to TRBJ1-2; 7 bases fit TRBD1. J was trimmed by 5 bases and V by 2 bases; bases with no gene match: 2. There are 13 residues in the CDR3. Germline values: CDR1 WNHNN, CDR2 SYGVQD (reference sequence). CDR3 residues: CASSENRGYGYTF. As DNA, the CDR3 is TGCGCCAGCAGTGAGAACAGGGGATATGGCTACACCTTC.

The rearrangement uses TRBV11-2 and TRBJ1-1; perhaps TRBD1 as D (6 bases). CDR1 is SGHAT and CDR2 is FQNNGV in the germline V gene. The CDR3 runs to 19 residues. The V gene lost 0 bases and the J gene lost 0 bases, with 20 bases spanning the gap. The CDR3 region has the DNA TGTGCCAGCAGCTTAGACCGAGGGACACCCCGACCTATGAACACTGAAGCTTTCTTT. Amino acid sequence: CASSLDRGTPRPMNTEAFF.

This chain links TRBV28 with TRBJ1-3; 8 nucleotides line up with TRBD1. Germline V CDR1 and CDR2: MDHEN, SYDVKM. The junction had 15 bases not matched to a gene; V was cut back by 5 bases and J by 3 bases. The CDR3 is 18 residues long. Written as DNA, the CDR3 is TGTGCCAGCAGTAGAGATCTACAGGGGGTTTATGGTGGAAACACCATATATTTT. Amino acid sequence: CASSRDLQGVYGGNTIYF.

Here the CDR3 DNA reads TGTGCCAGCCAGACAGGGTACTATGGCTACACCTTC. Translation gives CASQTGYYGYTF. The chain uses TRBV2 and TRBJ1-2; 7 nucleotides match TRBD1. Losses at the gene ends were 8 bases for V and 3 bases for J; bases not matched to a gene: 3. Germline V gene data show CDR1 as SNHLY and CDR2 as FYNNEI. The CDR3 sequence is 12 residues long.